The sequence of this T cell receptor (beta chain) was determined in a study of Ad26.COV2.S vaccination and SARS-CoV-2 variants. General study points: Greater spike-specific TCR breadth was seen in vaccine recipients than in placebo recipients. Whether participants received vaccine or placebo, their non-spike TCR breadth was similar. Measures of TCR breadth and depth may have fallen short of total T cell responses.

With 5 bases removed from V and 0 bases from J, the gap between germline ends came to 11 bases. Germline assignment: CDR1 MNHEY and CDR2 SVGAGI. This CDR3 has 15 amino acids. Using immunoSEQ multiplex PCR, the repertoire was profiled, and TCRdb retains in-frame clones only, with some absent. The table records hundreds of thousands of clones, roughly nine tenths of them present only once. Turning to this clone: Its antigen is currently unknown.

The rearrangement links TRBV6-5 to TRBJ1-3; tentatively, D is TRBD1 (5 bases). This TCR was sampled from a human donor who had recovered from COVID-19. Sequenced here: peripheral blood, sampled after recovery from COVID-19. The CDR3 reads CASSPTGHSGNTIYF. The CDR3 DNA follows: TGTGCCAGCAGTCCTACAGGTCACTCTGGAAACACCATATATTTT.